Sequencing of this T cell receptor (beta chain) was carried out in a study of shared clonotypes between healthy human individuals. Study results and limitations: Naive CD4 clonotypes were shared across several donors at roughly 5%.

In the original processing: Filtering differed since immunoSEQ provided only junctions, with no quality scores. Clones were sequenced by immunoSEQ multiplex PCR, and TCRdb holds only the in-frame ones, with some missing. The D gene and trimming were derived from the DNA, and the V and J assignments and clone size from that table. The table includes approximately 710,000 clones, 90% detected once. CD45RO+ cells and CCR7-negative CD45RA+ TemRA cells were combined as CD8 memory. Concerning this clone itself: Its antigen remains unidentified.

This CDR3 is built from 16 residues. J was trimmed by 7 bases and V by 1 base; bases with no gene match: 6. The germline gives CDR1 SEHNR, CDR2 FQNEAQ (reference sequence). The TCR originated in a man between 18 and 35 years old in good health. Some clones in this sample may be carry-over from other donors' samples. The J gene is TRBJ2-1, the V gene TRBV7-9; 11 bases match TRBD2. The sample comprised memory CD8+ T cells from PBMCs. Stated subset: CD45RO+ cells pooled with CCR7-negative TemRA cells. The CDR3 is CASSLGRLAGGNEQFF. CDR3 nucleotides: TGTGCCAGCAGCTTAGGTCGGCTAGCGGGAGGTAATGAGCAGTTCTTC.